Included here is one TCR beta chain sequence, with context. The antigen it recognizes is unknown. No quality values exist for individual bases; no much larger clone is one base distant. Trimming at the junction amounts to 0 bases on V and 7 bases on J, and the germline ends lie 13 bases apart. The CDR3 runs 15 amino acids, cysteine and phenylalanine included. Only the CDR3 DNA is retained, 45 bases long and in frame from the first base. The germline V gene supplies CDR1 ENHRY and CDR2 SYGVKD. The data belong to a study of response to subunit inactivated influenza vaccine (dated by TCRdb to 2016 to 2019). Background on the whole study: To follow how T cells responded to a trivalent subunit inactivated influenza vaccine, the researchers relied on deep quantitative profiling of the T cell receptor repertoire. The investigation overall reported the following: The authors proposed that each seasonal influenza vaccination may bring in only a limited number of new T cells.

The library was built by means of RT-PCR. The sequencer was an Illumina HiSeq 2500. TCRdb reworked the public reads: Q25 trimming with fastp, MiXCR clone assembly, productive beta chains retained. Identical CDR3 proteins give one entry, which carries the most common genes and DNA. The sample contains hundreds of thousands of distinct CDR3 sequences, roughly 18% of them found a single time. The biggest ten clones account for 11% of the sample. The chain employs TRBV10-3 and TRBJ1-5; the best D guess is TRBD1, with 5 bases matching. This material consisted of PBMCs from blood, taken roughly 5 days after vaccination. This TCR was recovered from a man in his forties or fifties who received an inactivated influenza vaccine. Donor details come from another sample of the same person, matched by shared clones. At the DNA level, the sequence is TGTGCCATCAGTGAGTCCGGTCAGGGTGGACAGCCCCAGCATTTT. This translates into CAISESGQGGQPQHF.